This record concerns one TCR beta chain sequence. No cognate antigen has been identified for it. Per-base qualities were not stored, and no clone one base away is much larger. The cohort was made up of several hundred healthy bone marrow donors. Cohort members were all nominally healthy when sampled, although unrecorded immune exposures were likely present. The donor tested CMV seronegative, placing the donor among the 350 or so seronegative members of the cohort. Every donor gave a peripheral blood sample, and the peripheral blood mononuclear cells from that sample were used for TCR beta sequencing. The Qiagen DNeasy Blood Extraction Kit was used to extract genomic DNA from the blood cell samples. The record originates from a study of cytomegalovirus exposure and HLA in healthy donors (dated by TCRdb to the late 2010s). Regarding the complete study: According to an earlier analysis of 550 to 750 of the donors, about 180 million T cells yielded 90 million to 140 million unique TCR beta sequences and roughly 280 Gb of sequence data. To study patterns of TCR occurrence, a later analysis re-analyzed previously published TCR beta repertoires from several hundred donors and added high-resolution HLA genotyping. Every discovery cohort repertoire had been produced on one sequencing platform. Donor age, sex, ethnicity and CMV serostatus were compiled together with the repertoire data. The study aimed to test whether cataloging public T cell receptors could reveal signatures of past pathogen exposure. A later genetic analysis took genome-wide SNP genotypes for 398 of the 666 donors and used that subset as a discovery cohort. Because of strong linkage in the cohort, roughly five DR-DQ haplotypes were treated as single units for association and clustering. The number of donors typed differed by locus, with about 629-630 for A, B, C, DRB1 and DQB1, roughly 520 for DQA1, 600 to 610 for DPA1, and over 400 for DPB1. The study profiled the T cell repertoires of 550 to 700 subjects by immunosequencing and related them to cytomegalovirus serostatus. About 280 gigabases of sequencing data and 70 million to 100 million unique TCR sequences made up an early release that covered over 550 HLA-typed donors. To predict cytomegalovirus infection status, the study brought together high-throughput TCR immunosequencing, statistical association of individual TCRs with disease status, and machine learning. Besides the first cohort of approximately 710 subjects, a separate validation cohort made up of 120 different subjects was used. An earlier analysis of 500 to 650 of the donors applied high-throughput TCR beta sequencing to assess whether each TCR beta V gene segment acted as functional or pseudogenic. In the later analysis, no new phenotypic data were used to find candidate immune exposures; instead, reliance was placed on TCR beta sequences and their occurrence across donors. Among 398 genotyped donors of the cohort, an average of 235,054 unique TCR beta nucleotide sequences were sequenced per donor, about a sixth of them non-productive. Class I and class II HLA loci were covered by the typing at four-digit resolution. Of the approximately 400 genotyped donors, less than 90% were placed in the genetic ancestry cluster associated with self-reported Caucasian donors.

The protocol used for the library was the immunoSEQ multiplex PCR assay. A mixture of 60 forward primers for TCR Vbeta segments and 13 reverse primers for TCR Jbeta segments was used in the multiplex PCR. The CDR3 region of rearranged TCR beta genes was amplified from genomic DNA with a multiplex PCR assay. Amplified TCR beta libraries were sequenced as 87-base-pair reads on the Illumina HiSeq System. As for the original processing: A later analysis counted tens of millions of unique TCR beta chains across the 690 or so repertoires, and 9 million to 14 million of these chains were shared by at least two donors. Raw reads were error-corrected and collapsed into unique sequences by a nearest-neighbor algorithm in which closely related sequences were merged to remove PCR and sequencing errors. V, D and J gene segments were assigned by aligning CDR3 sequences to IMGT reference sequences. For a sequence to be retained, at least a six-nucleotide match to both a V gene segment and a J gene segment was required. A rearrangement was called productive if the CDR3 had no stop codons and remained in frame with V and J, and every other rearrangement was called non-productive. CDR3 was defined according to IMGT convention as the region running from the second conserved V-encoded cysteine to the conserved J-encoded phenylalanine. In an earlier analysis of more than 550 of the donors, sequences lacking an unambiguous match to a single V gene segment were excluded. In an earlier analysis of a few hundred of the donors, V segments were called functional above 56.7% productive rearrangements and were called segregating when the between-donor standard deviation exceeded 5%. A statistical classification framework was built for diagnosing cytomegalovirus status from the catalog of TCR beta chain sequences. In a later analysis, TCR nucleotide sequences were compared against IMGT/GENE-DB human TR gene sequences so that V and J genes could be assigned. Using the TCRdist pipeline, a later analysis assigned CDR3 sequences along with most-parsimonious VDJ recombination scenarios. A later analysis defined each TCR beta chain by its CDR3 amino acid sequence plus V-gene family, and excluded reads lacking a unique V-gene family. As a way to deal with suspected cross-contamination and a sequencing artifact, a later analysis dropped approximately 570 nucleotide sequences that were highly shared and had low generation probability. A later analysis calculated a clonal expansion index for each public chain from normalized within-repertoire ranks of inferred template counts. In a later analysis, generation probabilities were computed using a VDJ recombination model fitted to out-of-frame rearrangements, and the results were checked against IGoR. In a later analysis, hypergeometric tests were used to score TCR-TCR, TCR-HLA and TCR-CMV co-occurrence, with a repertoire-size bias correction applied to TCR pairs. A later analysis estimated false discovery rates by permuting HLA or CMV assignments 20 times. In a later analysis, co-occurring TCRs were grouped using DBSCAN, and TCRdist sequence similarity was added for clustering within HLA-allele-positive subsets. Repertoires with fewer than 30,000 or more than 120,000 public chains, plus five repertoires with anomalous nucleotide sharing, were excluded from co-occurrence clustering. This immuneACCESS table, as held by TCRdb, lists in-frame sequences with V and J called but not all clones. Of the missing ones, under half trace to an unresolved V gene in checked studies; the others have no known cause. V and J calls and clone size come straight from that table; D and trimming were deduced from the DNA. The sample has about 89,000 clones on record, approximately 71% of them singletons. The ten largest clonotypes hold roughly 3.7% of the sample.

The germline V gene yields SGHTS for CDR1 and YDEGEE for CDR2. The CDR3, from cysteine to phenylalanine, totals 14 residues. CDR3 DNA only is kept here, 42 bases in frame from base 1. V ends up 4 bases short and J 7 bases short, with an unmatched junction base count of 7. The research as a whole found: When HLA alleles, especially DR and DQ, strongly co-occurred, TCR associations were difficult to assign to individual alleles. According to a later analysis, parvovirus B19, influenza, CMV and Epstein-Barr virus appeared linked to several top co-occurrence clusters. It was suggested by the authors that the approach could potentially be generalized to other disease states and immunological phenotypes. Most TCR sequences were observed very rarely across donors, whereas some public TCRs were present in many individuals. In vitro tests confirmed that three of the cytomegalovirus-associated TCR beta chains recognize cytomegalovirus antigens. A further reported finding was that TCR beta sequences accurately predicted the HLA-A and HLA-B alleles for most subjects in the first cohort. According to a later analysis, TCR association rates differed among HLA loci, with DRB1 alleles showing the most associated TCRs and HLA-C alleles showing the fewest. Linkage disequilibrium might explain the correlated functional status among segregating V segments, but an unknown experimental factor could not be ruled out. According to a later analysis, most CMV-associated TCR beta chains appeared to be HLA-restricted, and the HLA associations seemed to be driven largely by CMV exposure. The classifier was reported to diagnose cytomegalovirus status with high specificity and sensitivity in both the original cohort and the validation cohort. The sequencing pipeline was judged likely to have produced a cluster of highly shared sequence variants as a technical artifact. A later genetic analysis reported fewer N-insertions in productive TCRs among donors in an Asian-associated ancestry cluster than the roughly 620-donor mean. Sequencing depth was assumed to be roughly uniform across donors in the presence/absence analyses, though that assumption may not hold. In an earlier analysis of fewer than 700 of the donors, most TCR beta V segments appeared in productive rearrangements about 90% or about 30% of the time, broadly matching IMGT annotations. In a later genetic analysis, a missense DCLRE1C variant was associated with V-gene and J-gene trimming of TCR beta chains, and the association was replicated in an independent cohort. Specific HLA alleles were associated with 15,000 to 20,000 TCR beta sequences at a false discovery rate of 0.05 in a later analysis. The only immune exposure information available for the cohort was CMV serostatus. Compared with equally common non-associated chains, HLA-associated TCR beta chains in a later analysis were more clonally expanded and had lower generation probabilities. Only TCR beta chains were sequenced in this cohort, and the absence of alpha or paired-chain data limited detectable features. Because HLA typing was unavailable for some donors at each locus, only the typed subset was used in association tests. The earlier analysis of about 600 of the donors excluded roughly 17 rarely observed V segments, including chromosome 9 orphons, because counts were too low. The study listed around 160 TCR beta chains as associated with cytomegalovirus. The 87-base-pair reads could not distinguish some IMGT-functional V segments, including TRBV6-2 and TRBV6-3, so those segments were excluded.

The receptor chain draws on TRBV5-8 and TRBJ2-7, and 11 bases in between align with TRBD1. The clonotype comes from a man younger than 45 in good health and CMV-seronegative. The sequencing sample was made of PBMCs. CDR3 sequence: CASSKGQGVREQYF. The nucleotide sequence reads TGTGCCAGCAGCAAGGGACAGGGGGTACGAGAGCAGTACTTC.